This entry is about one TCR beta chain. The antigen is not known. The PCR had 60 Vbeta and 13 Jbeta primers. Measured with immunoSEQ multiplex PCR; TCRdb has only the in-frame clones, and not every one. The data show 100,000 to 140,000 clones, with around 85% seen just once and around 2.1% held by the top ten. The data were taken from a study of cytomegalovirus exposure and HLA in healthy donors. Study details: Among the approximately 400 genotyped donors, 65% to 85% were placed in the Caucasian-associated ancestry cluster.

Trimming took 4 bases from V and 7 from J; bases not matched to a gene: 12. The germline gives CDR1 PRHDT, CDR2 FYEKMQ (reference sequence). This CDR3 is 17 amino acids long. Broader study findings: Later analysis showed TCR association rates varying by HLA locus, highest for DRB1 and lowest for HLA-C.

The chain recombines TRBV13 with TRBJ2-1, with 11 bases aligning to TRBD2. The sequenced sample consisted of PBMCs. The source of this sequence is a man younger than 45 in good health and CMV-seronegative. Here the CDR3 reads CASSSPPTSGSGNEQFF. In DNA form, the CDR3 reads TGTGCCAGCAGCTCCCCCCCAACTAGCGGGAGTGGGAATGAGCAGTTCTTC.